Listed below are T cell receptor beta chains from one sample, sequenced in a study of cytomegalovirus exposure and HLA in healthy donors. Profiled with immunoSEQ multiplex PCR; TCRdb holds only in-frame clones, not every one. The table lists 100,000 to 150,000 clones, 80% of them singletons. The sample consisted of PBMCs. The receptors here all came from a human donor in good health. Each CDR3 is given with its conserved first and last residue. The order of the fields is V gene, J gene, D gene, clone size, CDR3 protein, CDR3 DNA. The D gene is left open where the match is weak. Not every row has a clone size; where given, it reads once, few, many or a size class.

v_call: TRBV9
j_call: TRBJ1-5
d_call: TRBD1
clone_size: NA
cdr3_aa: CASSVGQGAGNQPQHF
cdr3_nt: TGTGCCAGCAGCGTAGGCCAGGGGGCGGGGAATCAGCCCCAGCATTTT

v_call: TRBV7-7
j_call: TRBJ2-5
d_call: TRBD2
clone_size: NA
cdr3_aa: CASSREGLAGGDQETQYF
cdr3_nt: TGTGCCAGCAGCCGAGAGGGACTAGCGGGGGGGGATCAAGAGACCCAGTACTTC

v_call: TRBV7-6
j_call: TRBJ2-3
d_call: NA
clone_size: NA
cdr3_aa: CASSLVGEADTQYF
cdr3_nt: TGTGCCAGCAGCTTAGTCGGGGAAGCAGATACGCAGTATTTT

v_call: TRBV27
j_call: TRBJ1-1
d_call: NA
clone_size: NA
cdr3_aa: CASSSLQGNTEAFF
cdr3_nt: TGTGCCAGCAGTTCATTACAGGGGAACACTGAAGCTTTCTTT

v_call: TRBV2
j_call: TRBJ2-7
d_call: NA
clone_size: NA
cdr3_aa: CASSLRLVSSYEQYF
cdr3_nt: TGTGCCAGCAGTCTAAGACTCGTAAGCTCCTACGAGCAGTACTTC

v_call: TRBV7-2
j_call: TRBJ2-6
d_call: TRBD1
clone_size: few
cdr3_aa: CASSIPGQGANVLTF
cdr3_nt: TGTGCCAGCAGCATACCGGGACAGGGGGCCAACGTCCTGACTTTC

v_call: TRBV10-1
j_call: TRBJ1-6
d_call: NA
clone_size: few
cdr3_aa: CASSANHYSPLHF
cdr3_nt: TGCGCCAGCAGTGCGAATCACTATTCACCCCTCCACTTT

v_call: TRBV6-5
j_call: TRBJ2-7
d_call: TRBD2
clone_size: NA
cdr3_aa: CASSYGGLAGTYEQYF
cdr3_nt: TGTGCCAGCAGTTACGGCGGACTAGCGGGGACCTACGAGCAGTACTTC

v_call: TRBV15
j_call: TRBJ1-1
d_call: NA
clone_size: NA
cdr3_aa: CATVPEPMNTEAFF
cdr3_nt: TGTGCCACCGTCCCCGAACCTATGAACACTGAAGCTTTCTTT

v_call: TRBV11-2
j_call: TRBJ2-3
d_call: TRBD2
clone_size: NA
cdr3_aa: CAGSGGSTDTQYF
cdr3_nt: TGTGCCGGAAGCGGGGGGAGCACAGATACGCAGTATTTT

v_call: TRBV19
j_call: TRBJ1-2
d_call: NA
clone_size: NA
cdr3_aa: CASSPGVGKDYGYTF
cdr3_nt: TGTGCCAGTAGCCCAGGGGTCGGGAAGGACTATGGCTACACCTTC

v_call: TRBV27
j_call: TRBJ1-2
d_call: NA
clone_size: NA
cdr3_aa: CASSSTGYGYTF
cdr3_nt: TGTGCCAGCAGTTCGACAGGTTATGGCTACACCTTC

v_call: TRBV29-1
j_call: TRBJ2-7
d_call: TRBD1
clone_size: few
cdr3_aa: CSVSGTGLSYEQYF
cdr3_nt: TGCAGCGTTTCCGGGACAGGCCTATCCTACGAGCAGTACTTC

v_call: TRBV7-6
j_call: TRBJ2-2
d_call: TRBD2
clone_size: NA
cdr3_aa: CASSLAFLAGKGNTGELFF
cdr3_nt: TGTGCCAGCAGCTTAGCGTTTCTAGCGGGGAAGGGCAACACCGGGGAGCTGTTTTTT

v_call: TRBV19
j_call: TRBJ1-5
d_call: NA
clone_size: NA
cdr3_aa: CASRGTFPNQPQHF
cdr3_nt: TGTGCCAGTAGGGGGACATTTCCTAATCAGCCCCAGCATTTT

v_call: TRBV7-8
j_call: TRBJ1-4
d_call: TRBD1
clone_size: few
cdr3_aa: CASGPRTGDEKLFF
cdr3_nt: TGTGCCAGCGGGCCCCGGACAGGGGATGAAAAACTGTTTTTT

v_call: TRBV27
j_call: TRBJ2-7
d_call: TRBD2
clone_size: NA
cdr3_aa: CASSTSGGSHEQYF
cdr3_nt: TGTGCCAGCAGTACCAGCGGGGGCAGCCACGAGCAGTACTTC

v_call: TRBV27
j_call: TRBJ2-7
d_call: NA
clone_size: NA
cdr3_aa: CASSYGVTYEQYF
cdr3_nt: TGTGCCAGCAGTTACGGGGTTACCTACGAGCAGTACTTC

v_call: TRBV29-1
j_call: TRBJ2-5
d_call: NA
clone_size: once
cdr3_aa: CSVALGGALQETQYF
cdr3_nt: TGCAGCGTTGCCCTTGGCGGGGCCCTACAAGAGACCCAGTACTTC

v_call: TRBV12-2
j_call: TRBJ1-1
d_call: NA
clone_size: NA
cdr3_aa: CASRLGGSPKAFF
cdr3_nt: TGTGCAAGTCGCTTGGGAGGGTCTCCAAAAGCTTTCTTT

v_call: TRBV19
j_call: TRBJ2-7
d_call: TRBD1
clone_size: NA
cdr3_aa: CASSMGQNYEQYF
cdr3_nt: TGTGCCAGTAGTATGGGACAGAACTACGAGCAGTACTTC

v_call: TRBV7-6
j_call: TRBJ2-3
d_call: NA
clone_size: NA
cdr3_aa: CASSLRAGVNTDTQYF
cdr3_nt: TGTGCCAGCAGCCTAAGGGCAGGGGTTAACACAGATACGCAGTATTTT

v_call: TRBV4-1
j_call: TRBJ1-2
d_call: NA
clone_size: NA
cdr3_aa: CASSRTSRGNYGYTF
cdr3_nt: TGCGCCAGCAGCCGCACTTCGAGAGGTAACTATGGCTACACCTTC

v_call: TRBV28
j_call: TRBJ2-3
d_call: NA
clone_size: NA
cdr3_aa: CASRQDTQYF
cdr3_nt: TGTGCCAGCAGACAGGATACGCAGTATTTT

v_call: TRBV13
j_call: TRBJ2-5
d_call: NA
clone_size: NA
cdr3_aa: CASSHRGKSQETQYF
cdr3_nt: TGTGCCAGCAGCCACCGGGGGAAGTCGCAAGAGACCCAGTACTTC

v_call: TRBV5-1
j_call: TRBJ2-7
d_call: TRBD2
clone_size: NA
cdr3_aa: CASSGIAGEWDEQYF
cdr3_nt: TGCGCCAGCAGCGGAATAGCGGGGGAATGGGACGAGCAGTACTTC

v_call: TRBV2
j_call: TRBJ1-5
d_call: TRBD1
clone_size: NA
cdr3_aa: CASRPTGVTRQPQHF
cdr3_nt: TGTGCCAGCAGACCGACAGGGGTGACGAGGCAGCCCCAGCATTTT

v_call: TRBV6-6
j_call: TRBJ2-7
d_call: NA
clone_size: few
cdr3_aa: CASSYRSGLNEQYF
cdr3_nt: TGTGCCAGCAGTTACCGAAGCGGACTGAACGAGCAGTACTTC

v_call: TRBV14
j_call: TRBJ2-1
d_call: TRBD2
clone_size: NA
cdr3_aa: CASTLAGGSFDEQFF
cdr3_nt: TGTGCCAGCACCCTAGCGGGGGGTAGTTTCGATGAGCAGTTCTTC

v_call: TRBV29-1
j_call: TRBJ1-1
d_call: NA
clone_size: few
cdr3_aa: CSVQQGLNLNTEAFF
cdr3_nt: TGCAGCGTCCAACAGGGCTTAAACCTGAACACTGAAGCTTTCTTT

v_call: TRBV27
j_call: TRBJ2-5
d_call: NA
clone_size: NA
cdr3_aa: CASSGLLAETQYF
cdr3_nt: TGTGCCAGCAGCGGACTTTTGGCCGAGACCCAGTACTTC

v_call: TRBV5-6
j_call: TRBJ2-7
d_call: NA
clone_size: few
cdr3_aa: CASSLGGPQQYF
cdr3_nt: TGTGCCAGCAGCTTGGGGGGGCCACAGCAGTACTTC

v_call: TRBV2
j_call: TRBJ2-7
d_call: NA
clone_size: NA
cdr3_aa: CASSSIRPGEQYF
cdr3_nt: TGTGCCAGCAGTTCCATCCGACCCGGGGAGCAGTACTTC

v_call: TRBV4-1
j_call: TRBJ2-2
d_call: TRBD1
clone_size: NA
cdr3_aa: CASRGDRGSGELFF
cdr3_nt: TGCGCCAGCAGAGGGGACAGGGGATCCGGGGAGCTGTTTTTT

v_call: TRBV15
j_call: TRBJ2-7
d_call: TRBD1
clone_size: NA
cdr3_aa: CATTAPGQGLHEQYF
cdr3_nt: TGTGCCACCACCGCACCGGGACAGGGACTCCACGAGCAGTACTTC

v_call: TRBV12-5
j_call: TRBJ2-1
d_call: TRBD1
clone_size: NA
cdr3_aa: CASGPQTGSFSYNEQFF
cdr3_nt: TGTGCTAGTGGTCCCCAGACAGGGAGTTTCTCCTACAATGAGCAGTTCTTC

v_call: TRBV19
j_call: TRBJ1-5
d_call: NA
clone_size: NA
cdr3_aa: CASSMGPPQHF
cdr3_nt: TGTGCCAGTAGTATGGGCCCGCCCCAGCATTTT

v_call: TRBV28
j_call: TRBJ1-5
d_call: NA
clone_size: NA
cdr3_aa: CASSLRQATQPQHF
cdr3_nt: TGTGCCAGCAGTTTAAGGCAGGCTACTCAGCCCCAGCATTTT

v_call: TRBV10-2
j_call: TRBJ2-3
d_call: TRBD2
clone_size: NA
cdr3_aa: CASISGGEYTQYF
cdr3_nt: TGCGCCAGCATAAGCGGGGGGGAATATACGCAGTATTTT

v_call: TRBV4-1
j_call: TRBJ1-4
d_call: NA
clone_size: NA
cdr3_aa: CASSQEVGATNEKLFF
cdr3_nt: TGCGCCAGCAGCCAAGAGGTAGGGGCCACTAATGAAAAACTGTTTTTT

v_call: TRBV5-1
j_call: TRBJ2-1
d_call: NA
clone_size: NA
cdr3_aa: CASSLSEEQFF
cdr3_nt: TGCGCCAGCAGCTTGTCGGAGGAGCAGTTCTTC

v_call: TRBV27
j_call: TRBJ2-7
d_call: TRBD1
clone_size: NA
cdr3_aa: CASRLQGAGYEQYF
cdr3_nt: TGTGCCAGCAGACTACAGGGGGCGGGCTACGAGCAGTACTTC

v_call: TRBV5-3
j_call: TRBJ2-3
d_call: NA
clone_size: NA
cdr3_aa: CASHRVRGTDTQYF
cdr3_nt: TGTGCCAGCCACAGGGTAAGGGGCACAGATACGCAGTATTTT

v_call: TRBV13
j_call: TRBJ2-7
d_call: NA
clone_size: NA
cdr3_aa: CASSSLRGGIFYEQYF
cdr3_nt: TGTGCCAGCAGCTCCCTGCGAGGGGGAATTTTCTACGAGCAGTACTTC

v_call: TRBV7-8
j_call: TRBJ2-6
d_call: NA
clone_size: NA
cdr3_aa: CASSLDRVRLSGANVLTF
cdr3_nt: TGTGCCAGCAGCTTAGACAGGGTCCGCCTCTCTGGGGCCAACGTCCTGACTTTC

v_call: TRBV15
j_call: TRBJ2-1
d_call: TRBD2
clone_size: NA
cdr3_aa: CATSTRGGLAGNEQFF
cdr3_nt: TGTGCCACCAGCACACGGGGGGGACTAGCGGGAAATGAGCAGTTCTTC